This T cell receptor (beta chain) came from a study of PD-1 blockade in classical Hodgkin lymphoma (TCRdb year 2020). Some background on the complete study: Nivolumab dosing was 3 mg/kg intravenously every 2 weeks, continuing until either disease progression or unacceptable toxicity. To define a peripheral blood immune signature of response to PD-1 blockade in classical Hodgkin lymphoma, the study combined TCR beta sequencing with CyTOF.

The time point label, read with the paper, signifies: cycle 1 day 1 (C1D1), immediately before nivolumab initiation. All trial patients had relapsed after autologous stem cell transplantation, with cohorts A, B and C differing in prior brentuximab vedotin exposure. A total of around 60 patients with relapsed/refractory classical Hodgkin lymphoma made up the trial cohort, and each patient's best overall response was complete response, partial response or progressive disease. In the multi-cohort phase II CheckMate 205 trial, trial patients received single-agent nivolumab. An independent review committee assessed best overall response using the 2007 International Working Group response criteria. Trial PBMCs were collected immediately before nivolumab initiation (C1D1) and during therapy at cycle 2 day 1 and cycle 4 day 1. Peripheral blood was collected in 8 mL Vacutainer Cell Preparation Tubes, from which PBMCs were isolated by centrifugation and then cryopreserved.

Genomic DNA was extracted with the Qiagen DNeasy kit from unsorted PBMCs and from negatively selected CD4+ and CD8+ fractions. Amplification of TCR beta CDR3 regions was done by immunoSEQ multiplex PCR with primers that anneal to V and J segments. A synthetic immune receptor repertoire was used to minimize amplification bias, and remaining bias was computationally removed after sequencing. Turning to the authors' computational methods: Custom Python scripts were used to quantify repertoire diversity as the Shannon entropy index. Unsorted, CD4+ and CD8+ repertoires were analyzed separately, except for combined analyses in which CD4+ and CD8+ sequences were merged in silico. A clone was considered expanded if an increase in frequency of at least 2-fold after treatment relative to C1D1 was found, and a pseudocount of 0.5 was applied to clones undetected at baseline. Clones with 0 or 1 copy at C1D1 were classified as singleton clones, and clones with 2 or more copies were classified as non-singleton clones. Clones expanded in unsorted samples were assigned a CD4+, CD8+ or unknown annotation through matching of protein sequences in sorted samples from the same patient. Wilcoxon tests on paired samples were used to test diversity changes from C1D1 to C4D1. This immuneACCESS table, as held by TCRdb, lists in-frame sequences with V and J called but not all clones. Of the missing ones, under half trace to an unresolved V gene in checked studies; the others have no known cause. V and J calls and clone size are given by that table; D and trimming were obtained from the DNA. The sample contains under 100,000 clones, roughly 88% of them found a single time. The ten top clones hold roughly an eighth of the sample.

CDR1 and CDR2 (MNHEY, SMNVEV) derive from the germline V gene (reference sequence). Between the V and J ends, shortened by 7 bases and 0 bases respectively, the junction contains 7 bases. The CDR3 starts with the cysteine, ends with the phenylalanine, and has 13 residues. The only DNA kept is the CDR3, 39 bases in frame from the first base. The paper's findings and limits, for the study overall: CD4+ but not CD8+ TCR diversity rose significantly by C4D1 (p=0.0027 vs p=0.16), most apparent in complete responders (p=0.02). Diversity was lower in patients who began nivolumab less than 1 year after ASCT, so these patients were left out of later analyses to avoid confounding by immune reconstitution. Trial patients achieving complete response had baseline diversity similar to newly diagnosed patients, whereas partial responders and progressors had significantly lower diversity. The study was limited to a single clinical trial cohort, and causes of repertoire differences, possibly disease activity or prior therapy, remained undefined. Newly diagnosed patients were reported to have lower baseline TCR diversity than healthy donors, and relapsed/refractory patients were reported to have lower baseline TCR diversity still.

This clone appeared a single time. The specificity of this receptor is unknown. The input lacks base qualities; no much larger clone sits a single base away. The sequencing used peripheral blood mononuclear cells (PBMCs), collected at baseline. This receptor was identified in a human donor with classical Hodgkin lymphoma. The chain joins TRBV27 to TRBJ2-1; a confident D gene designation cannot be given. CDR3 loop: CASKVSSYNEQFF. The sequenced DNA: TGTGCCAGCAAAGTAAGCTCCTACAATGAGCAGTTCTTC.